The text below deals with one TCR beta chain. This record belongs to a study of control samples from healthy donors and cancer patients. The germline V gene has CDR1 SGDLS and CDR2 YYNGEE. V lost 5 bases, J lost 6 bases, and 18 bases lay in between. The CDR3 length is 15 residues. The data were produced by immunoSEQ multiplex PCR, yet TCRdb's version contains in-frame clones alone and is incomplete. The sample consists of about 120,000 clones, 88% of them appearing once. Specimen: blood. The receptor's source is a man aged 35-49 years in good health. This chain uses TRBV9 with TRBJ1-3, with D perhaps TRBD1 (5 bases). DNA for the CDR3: TGTGCCAGCAGTCCAAACCAGGGTATCTTAAACACCATATATTTT. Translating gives CASSPNQGILNTIYF.